Listed here is a single T cell receptor beta chain. Antigen: not known. This record belongs to a study of Tregs in tolerant kidney transplant recipients. Libraries were prepared by immunoSEQ multiplex PCR; TCRdb keeps only in-frame clonotypes and omits some of them. This table has fewer than 95,000 clones, 93% appearing once. Related graft donors supplied nonmyeloablative bone marrow transplants, and mixed chimerism was transient. Thawed PBMCs were FACS-sorted into unstimulated CD4+CD25+CD127- regulatory T cells, CD4+CD25- non-regulatory cells, CD4 and CD8 cells. Broader study findings: For some patients, primers changed over time, blocking nucleotide-level comparison. Few patients were studied, so findings need validation in larger groups.

CDR1 and CDR2 (germline): MRHNA, SNTAGT. CDR3 length: 15 residues. With 2 bases clipped from V and 5 bases from J, the junction kept 2 bases outside the gene matches. This specimen was CD4+ T cells from blood (PBMCs), taken 12 months after the transplant. The origin of this receptor is a human patient who received a combined kidney and bone marrow transplant. Some T cells here may be from the graft donor. The V and J genes are TRBV6-4 and TRBJ2-1, with 11 positions matching TRBD2. CDR3 sequence (DNA): TGTGCCAGCAGTGACGTAGCGGGGGGGGACAATGAGCAGTTCTTC. Its translation: CASSDVAGGDNEQFF.